The next 5 T cell receptor beta chains were all read from a single sample in a study of blood T cell repertoires in COVID-19 (TCRdb year 2020). Libraries were made using the immunoSEQ multiplex PCR assay. The clones in this table, taken by TCRdb from immuneACCESS, are in-frame only. Not every clone is retained; where verified, under half of the shortfall comes from an unresolved V gene, and the cause of the rest is unknown. Recorded for this sample are almost 200,000 clones; around 92% of them occurred a single time. 7.5% to 10% of the sample rests with the top ten. Specimen: PBMCs or T cells enriched from blood (not recorded which). These receptors were taken from a woman in her late teens or twenties who had recovered from COVID-19.

The CDR3 coding sequence is TGTGCCAGCAGTGGACAGTATTATAATTCACCCCTCCACTTT. It specifies CASSGQYYNSPLHF. The chain links TRBV3-1 (or the pseudogene TRBV3-2) to TRBJ1-6, with D maybe TRBD1 (6 bases). The germline V and J ends were trimmed by 6 bases and 4 bases, with 10 bases remaining between them. The CDR3 has 14 residues. Germline-derived CDR1 and CDR2 are LGHDT and YNNKEL (reference sequence).

The chain recombines TRBV28 with TRBJ1-2, with unresolved D. V lost 4 bases, J lost 0 bases, and 9 bases lay in between. The CDR3 has 14 amino acids. The germline V gene has CDR1 MDHEN and CDR2 SYDVKM. CDR3 sequence reads: CASSSLTANYGYTF. CDR3 DNA: TGTGCCAGCAGTTCCCTAACGGCTAACTATGGCTACACCTTC.

This clone has a single count. This chain joins TRBV5-1 and TRBJ2-7, with D possibly matching TRBD1 (5 bases). Germline CDR1 SGHRS, CDR2 YFSETQ. Trimming stripped 2 bases from V and 0 bases from J, with 9 bases between. This CDR3 is 14 amino acids long. The CDR3 spells CASSLQVDSYEQYF. CDR3 in DNA: TGCGCCAGCAGCTTACAGGTTGACTCCTACGAGCAGTACTTC.

The chain has TRBV6-5 and TRBJ2-3, with TRBD1 as a possible D gene (6 bases). This CDR3 spans 14 amino acids. Germline V gene data show CDR1 as MNHEY and CDR2 as SVGAGI. V lost 6 bases and J lost 0, with 10 bases in between. The CDR3 is CASSRQVSTDTQYF. DNA for the CDR3: TGTGCCAGCAGCAGACAGGTTAGCACAGATACGCAGTATTTT.

The genes are TRBV27 and TRBJ1-5; 7 bases fit TRBD1. There are 15 residues in the CDR3. Germline V lookup: CDR1 MNHEY, CDR2 SMNVEV (reference sequence). V was clipped by 4 bases and J by 2 bases; unmatched bases: 5. CDR3 nucleotide sequence: TGTGCCAGCAGTTCGACAGGGTTTGGCAATCAGCCCCAGCATTTT. It encodes CASSSTGFGNQPQHF.